This T cell receptor (beta chain) was documented in a study of T-cell reconstitution after alpha-beta-depleted transplantation in children. Whole-study results and caveats: Some patients owed their high day-60 TCRbeta diversity to surviving recipient T cells and thymic progenitors.

Unique molecular identifiers were incorporated when the TCRbeta library was constructed. A single record per CDR3 protein comes from TCRdb applying MiXCR to the PCR reads. The table records 97,000 or so distinct CDR3 sequences, around 5.9% of them present only once. This clonotype occurred many times. What it binds is unknown. The CDR3 is made up of 14 amino acids. The V gene's germline CDR1 is MDHEN and CDR2 SYDVKM. V was shortened by 1 base and J by 0 bases, with 7 bases between the two germline ends. The chain couples TRBV28 to TRBJ2-7; no clear D. The sample was PBMCs, mostly from graft donor cells, taken 60 days after TCRalphabeta/CD19-depleted stem cell transplant. This TCR came from a female patient aged 2-9 years who had a stem cell transplant for Fanconi anemia, so the T cells may come from the graft donor. CDR3 nucleotide sequence: TGTGCCAGCAGTTTATACAGTATCTCCTACGAGCAGTACTTC. Translated, it gives CASSLYSISYEQYF. The full variable domain, with the rest looked up from reference TRBV28 and TRBJ2-7, is DVKVTQSSRYLVKRTGEKVFLECVQDMDHENMFWYRQDPGLGLRLIYFSYDVKMKEKGDIPEGYSVSREKKERFSLILESASTNQTSMYLCASSLYSISYEQYFGPGTRLTVT.